The following is a T cell receptor (beta chain) sequence with its context. This clonotype was observed a handful of times. This clone's antigen is unknown. The sample holds no much larger clone one base away, and base qualities are not on file. The data belong to a study of blood T cells in healthy people across ages (dated by TCRdb to between 2014 and 2016). The study in broad terms: Template switching captured roughly one uniquely barcoded TCR beta cDNA molecule per two T cells in model experiments. To avoid experimental bias, donors of different ages were distributed randomly across sequencing lanes. Using the same blood draw, the study looked at two additional independent replicas of 1 million unique cDNA reads for two donors, one aged 18 to 30 and the other aged 80 or older. Age-related changes in TCR beta repertoire diversity were measured in the study by deep sequencing normalized with unique cDNA molecular identifiers. Four age groups were formed from the donors: young (average about 17 years), middle-aged (around 39), aged (about 62) and long-lived (roughly 88).

Summary of the overall study and its limitations: As age increased, observed TCR beta diversity per million T cells dropped in a roughly linear way, and a significant reduction was already evident by age 40. Compared with the aged group, the long-lived group had more naive CD4+ T cells, fewer expanded clones and increased TCR diversity, suggesting age selection. Because the CMV infection status of the donors was unknown, age-related changes in expanded clonotypes may potentially have been confounded. A strong correlation was found between observed TCR beta diversity and the percentage of naive T cells measured by flow cytometry. Bulk unsorted PBMC profiling prevented conclusive comparison of naive and antigen-experienced compartments. Estimates of total diversity based on one million sequenced T cells were considered lower bounds and underestimates.

Donors were under 40 systemically healthy Caucasian individuals from Russia aged roughly 6 to 100 years. Each donor gave ten milliliters of peripheral blood, collected into EDTA-treated Vacutainer tubes. PBMCs were isolated by Ficoll-Paque density-gradient centrifugation, with at least 6 million obtained per sample. Total RNA, at least 6 micrograms per sample, was extracted from PBMCs with Trizol reagent. The percentages of naive CD45RAhigh/CD27high T cells were determined by flow cytometry on a PBMC aliquot from every donor. The library was built by means of 5' RACE. For sequencing, an Illumina HiSeq 2500 was employed. A second about 7 to 12 cycle PCR used a sample-barcoded 5' primer and a J-beta primer mix. Each TCR beta cDNA molecule received a unique molecular identifier from a template-switch 5' adaptor carrying 12 random nucleotides. Each sample yielded at least 2.5 million CDR3-containing paired-end reads. First-strand cDNA synthesis was performed from all RNA using the Mint cDNA synthesis kit, with priming by a TRBC-specific oligonucleotide. Following uracil-DNA glycosylase treatment, all cDNA underwent a first 18-cycle PCR with the universal primers M1SS and BC2_uni_R. Per the original workflow: Normalization of each sample was performed by random selection of 1 million high-quality reads, each carrying a distinct molecular identifier. Instead of being binned into consensus sequences, reads that shared molecular identifiers were thrown out. MiTCR, run with a Q25 quality threshold and the strictest error-elimination algorithm, handled CDR3 identification, clonotype clustering and error correction. A nonparametric unseen species model with Euler transformation was used to estimate a lower bound on total TCR beta diversity. TCRdb reprocessing: public reads trimmed at Q25 with fastp, clones called with MiXCR, in-frame beta chains kept. Rows merge per CDR3 protein into single entries with the most common DNA and genes. These V and J calls originate from TCRdb's pipeline instead of the authors' own analysis. The sample table shows 1.5 million to 2 million distinct CDR3 sequences, and 28% are seen once. The leading ten clones occupy 7% to 9% of the sample.

Trimming removed 5 bases from V and 2 bases from J, leaving 16 bases between the germline ends. CDR1 and CDR2 were assigned from the germline V gene (reference sequence) as DFQATT and SNEGSKA. The CDR3 covers 14 residues, taking in both the cysteine and the phenylalanine. CDR3 DNA is the only sequence kept; it has 42 bases, read in frame from the first base. This TCR derives from a woman aged 30 to 39 in good health. The sequence joins TRBV20-1 to TRBJ2-7; the D gene is perhaps TRBD1 or TRBD2, each of them matching over 5 bases. The sample taken for sequencing was blood. The bases read TGCAGTGCTTCCCGGGACCCTTCAGCCTACGAGCAGTACTTC. Its translation is CSASRDPSAYEQYF.